This TCR beta chain was identified in a study of cytotoxic CD8 clonotypes in ibrutinib-treated CLL. Study-wide results and caveats: Baseline values of clonality outstripped age-matched healthy donors and followed circulating CD8+ T-cell counts.

Trimming left V 0 bases short and J 6 bases short, with 14 bases between. CDR3 length: 15 amino acids. Looked up from germline, CDR1 is SGHNT and CDR2 is YYREEE (reference sequence). Extraction of around 2 micrograms of genomic DNA from cryopreserved PBMCs supplied material for TCR beta libraries. Concerning this clone: Its antigen is as yet unknown.

TCRdb's copy holds only in-frame clones and misses some; the assay was immunoSEQ multiplex PCR. The sample shows about 130,000 clones, roughly 85% of them seen only once. The TCR originated in a human donor with chronic lymphocytic leukemia. The sample was PBMCs, taken after 24 months of ibrutinib treatment. The V and J genes are TRBV5-4 and TRBJ2-3, with no clear D. This CDR3 is CASSLDRAPADTQYF. The CDR3 DNA follows: TGTGCCAGCAGCTTGGACCGGGCCCCGGCCGATACGCAGTATTTT.